This TCR beta chain stems from a study of blood T cell repertoires in COVID-19. Original processing notes: Reference gene primer amplification gave nucleated cell count estimates. The assay was immunoSEQ multiplex PCR, and TCRdb's table has in-frame clones only and misses some. The V and J calls and clone size come from that table; D and trimming were worked out from the DNA. Found here are roughly 100,000 clones, around 80% of them singletons; the top ten hold 15%. The CDR3 has 16 residues. Looked up from germline, CDR1 is GTSNPN and CDR2 is SVGIG (reference sequence). Trimming cost V 7 bases and J 1 base, with 22 bases left between them.

The TCR sequence derives from a woman older than 75 with acute or convalescent COVID-19. Sequencing was performed on peripheral blood. The chain carries TRBV30 and TRBJ1-1, with D maybe TRBD1 (5 bases). CDR3 sequence reads: CAFRVGAGGRNTEAFF. In DNA, the CDR3 is TGTGCCTTCCGTGTTGGGGCAGGAGGGAGGAACACTGAAGCTTTCTTT.